This T cell receptor beta chain was sequenced in a study of T cell repertoires and HLA-DP antigens. Whole-study context: Pre-culture CD4+ samples used roughly 1,100 ng DNA versus around 200 ng for CD137+CD4+ sorts.

With respect to this clone: Its antigen is still unknown.

The ends lost 0 bases at V and 1 base at J; junction bases unmatched: 3. Germline V CDR1 and CDR2: SGHRS, YFSETQ. This CDR3 is 16 amino acids long. Notes on the study in general: Naive and memory CD4+ repertoires were not analysed separately.

Only in-frame clones appear in the TCRdb table, and some are missing; sequencing was by immunoSEQ multiplex PCR. The repertoire holds roughly 110,000 clones, with 85% to 95% as singletons. Sequenced: CD4+ T cells from PBMCs. This TCR came from a woman under 30 in good health and CMV-seronegative. The chain recombines TRBV5-1 with TRBJ2-1; 8 nucleotides align to TRBD1. The DNA of the CDR3 is TGCGCCAGCAGCTTGGCAGGGGGCCTATCCTACAATGAGCAGTTCTTC. It codes for CASSLAGGLSYNEQFF.